The rows below give T cell receptor beta chains drawn from one sample of a study of PD-L1 blockade in urothelial cancer. Sequenced by immunoSEQ multiplex PCR; TCRdb stores in-frame clones only, minus some. Here the sample spans about 70,000 clones, less than 90% being singletons. The source was PBMCs, collected around atezolizumab (anti-PD-L1) treatment. The origin of the receptors is an older man with urothelial cancer. The CDR3 runs from the conserved cysteine through the conserved F or W. The D gene is left open where the match is weak. Clone size is shown for a subset of rows, as once, few, many or a class of expanded clone.

clone size: NA
D gene: TRBD2
V gene: TRBV15
J gene: TRBJ2-3
CDR3 DNA: TGTGCCACCAGCGGTAGACTAGCGGGAGGCACAGATACGCAGTATTTT
CDR3 protein: CATSGRLAGGTDTQYF

clone size: once
D gene: NA
V gene: TRBV28
J gene: TRBJ2-7
CDR3 DNA: TGTGCCAGCAGTTTGGGCAGGATATTCGAGCAGTACTTC
CDR3 protein: CASSLGRIFEQYF

clone size: NA
D gene: NA
V gene: TRBV7-8
J gene: TRBJ2-5
CDR3 DNA: TGTGCCAGCGTAGTACAAGAGACCCAGTACTTC
CDR3 protein: CASVVQETQYF

clone size: NA
D gene: NA
V gene: TRBV19
J gene: TRBJ2-2
CDR3 DNA: TGTGCCAGTAGTCAACAGGGAAAGGCCGGGGAGCTGTTTTTT
CDR3 protein: CASSQQGKAGELFF

clone size: NA
D gene: NA
V gene: TRBV11-2
J gene: TRBJ2-7
CDR3 DNA: TGTGCCAGCAGCTCCTCGCGCCAGGGGGGCGAGCAGTACTTC
CDR3 protein: CASSSSRQGGEQYF

clone size: once
D gene: NA
V gene: TRBV7-9
J gene: TRBJ2-4
CDR3 DNA: TGTGCCAGCAGCTTGGGGGGCGCGGGGGACATTCAGTACTTC
CDR3 protein: CASSLGGAGDIQYF

clone size: once
D gene: NA
V gene: TRBV5-3
J gene: TRBJ2-1
CDR3 DNA: TGTGCCAGAAGCGGTAGCGGTAGCTCCTACAATGAGCAGTTCTTC
CDR3 protein: CARSGSGSSYNEQFF

clone size: NA
D gene: TRBD1
V gene: TRBV27
J gene: TRBJ1-1
CDR3 DNA: TGTGCCAGCCATTTGGGACAGTCTAACACTGAAGCTTTCTTT
CDR3 protein: CASHLGQSNTEAFF

clone size: NA
D gene: NA
V gene: TRBV7-8
J gene: TRBJ1-3
CDR3 DNA: TGTGCCAGCAGCTTATATGGAAACACCATATATTTT
CDR3 protein: CASSLYGNTIYF

clone size: NA
D gene: NA
V gene: TRBV27
J gene: TRBJ1-1
CDR3 DNA: TGTGCCAGCAGTTCTTGGCAGGGTGGGAACACTGAAGCTTTCTTT
CDR3 protein: CASSSWQGGNTEAFF

clone size: once
D gene: NA
V gene: TRBV5-1
J gene: TRBJ1-2
CDR3 DNA: TGCGCCAGCAGCCCCAGCGGAGGGGGCTACACCTTC
CDR3 protein: CASSPSGGGYTF

clone size: NA
D gene: TRBD1
V gene: TRBV28
J gene: TRBJ1-2
CDR3 DNA: TGTGCCAGCACCCTTAGGGGGACGGTACAGGGGTATGGCTACACCTTC
CDR3 protein: CASTLRGTVQGYGYTF

clone size: NA
D gene: TRBD1
V gene: TRBV14
J gene: TRBJ1-1
CDR3 DNA: TGTGCCAGCAGCCAGAGGACAGGAGCGTGGACTGAAGCTTTCTTT
CDR3 protein: CASSQRTGAWTEAFF

clone size: NA
D gene: NA
V gene: TRBV6-6
J gene: TRBJ2-1
CDR3 DNA: TGTGCCAGCAGAGAGGGCTACAATGAGCAGTTCTTC
CDR3 protein: CASREGYNEQFF

clone size: few
D gene: TRBD1
V gene: TRBV5-6
J gene: TRBJ1-5
CDR3 DNA: TGTGCCAGCAGCTTGTGGACAGGGTTCGGCTATAGCAATCAGCCCCAGCATTTT
CDR3 protein: CASSLWTGFGYSNQPQHF

clone size: NA
D gene: TRBD1
V gene: TRBV10-3
J gene: TRBJ1-2
CDR3 DNA: TGTGCCATCAGTGACCGGACAGGGAGCTATGGCTACACCTTC
CDR3 protein: CAISDRTGSYGYTF

clone size: NA
D gene: NA
V gene: TRBV19
J gene: TRBJ2-2
CDR3 DNA: TGTGCCAGTACTCGTGAGTTCGGGGAGCTGTTTTTT
CDR3 protein: CASTREFGELFF

clone size: NA
D gene: NA
V gene: TRBV5-4
J gene: TRBJ2-3
CDR3 DNA: TGTGCCAGCACTTCTCCCTCCACAGATACGCAGTATTTT
CDR3 protein: CASTSPSTDTQYF

clone size: NA
D gene: NA
V gene: TRBV9
J gene: TRBJ1-3
CDR3 DNA: TGTGCCAGCAGCGTGGGACTTGCCGGAAACACCATATATTTT
CDR3 protein: CASSVGLAGNTIYF

clone size: once
D gene: TRBD2
V gene: TRBV9
J gene: TRBJ2-2
CDR3 DNA: TGTGCCAGCAGCGTAACGTTCGGCGGGAGGGCCGTTCGGGACGGGGAGCTGTTTTTT
CDR3 protein: CASSVTFGGRAVRDGELFF

clone size: NA
D gene: NA
V gene: TRBV9
J gene: TRBJ2-3
CDR3 DNA: TGTGCCAGCAGCGTCGGGGGATGGACAGATACGCAGTATTTT
CDR3 protein: CASSVGGWTDTQYF

clone size: once
D gene: NA
V gene: TRBV2
J gene: TRBJ2-2
CDR3 DNA: TGTGCCAGCAGTGCCTTAAAACCGACAGCCTTAAACACCGGGGAGCTGTTTTTT
CDR3 protein: CASSALKPTALNTGELFF

clone size: NA
D gene: TRBD1
V gene: TRBV25-1
J gene: TRBJ1-1
CDR3 DNA: TGTGCCAGCAGTGAAGCCGGACAGGGGCAAGCTTTCTTT
CDR3 protein: CASSEAGQGQAFF

clone size: NA
D gene: NA
V gene: TRBV6-5
J gene: TRBJ2-7
CDR3 DNA: TGTGCCAGCAGACGAGACAGCTACGAGCAGTACTTC
CDR3 protein: CASRRDSYEQYF

clone size: NA
D gene: TRBD2
V gene: TRBV5-8
J gene: TRBJ2-1
CDR3 DNA: TGTGCCAGCAGCAAGGAGGCGGGGGGGGAGCAGTTCTTC
CDR3 protein: CASSKEAGGEQFF

clone size: NA
D gene: NA
V gene: TRBV14
J gene: TRBJ2-7
CDR3 DNA: TGTGCCAGCAGCCCGACACCGGGACTGCAGTCCTACGAGCAGTACTTC
CDR3 protein: CASSPTPGLQSYEQYF

clone size: once
D gene: NA
V gene: TRBV28
J gene: TRBJ2-7
CDR3 DNA: TGTGCCAGCAGCCCGTTCTCTTACGGCTACGAGCAGTACTTC
CDR3 protein: CASSPFSYGYEQYF

clone size: NA
D gene: TRBD1
V gene: TRBV7-3
J gene: TRBJ2-3
CDR3 DNA: TGTGCCAGCAGCTTAACGGGACAGGGGGCGGGAGATACGCAGTATTTT
CDR3 protein: CASSLTGQGAGDTQYF

clone size: once
D gene: NA
V gene: TRBV28
J gene: TRBJ2-7
CDR3 DNA: TGTGCCAGCAGTGATTTTACTAGTAGGCAGTACTTC
CDR3 protein: CASSDFTSRQYF

clone size: NA
D gene: TRBD2
V gene: TRBV5-4
J gene: TRBJ2-7
CDR3 DNA: TGTGCCAGCAGCTTAATCCCGGGACTAGCGAATGACGAGCAGTACTTC
CDR3 protein: CASSLIPGLANDEQYF

clone size: NA
D gene: TRBD2
V gene: TRBV2
J gene: TRBJ2-1
CDR3 DNA: TGTGCCAGCAGTGCTTGGACTAGCGCCAATGAGCAGTTCTTC
CDR3 protein: CASSAWTSANEQFF

clone size: NA
D gene: TRBD2
V gene: TRBV7-6
J gene: TRBJ2-5
CDR3 DNA: TGTGCCAGCAGCTTAGGGGCCGCGGGTAGCGGGGGCAGAGAGACCCAGTACTTC
CDR3 protein: CASSLGAAGSGGRETQYF

clone size: NA
D gene: NA
V gene: TRBV7-8
J gene: TRBJ2-1
CDR3 DNA: TGTGCCAGCAGCCCGCTTCGTGCCCTCGGGGAGCAGTTCTTC
CDR3 protein: CASSPLRALGEQFF

clone size: NA
D gene: TRBD2
V gene: TRBV27
J gene: TRBJ2-5
CDR3 DNA: TGTGCCAGCAGTTTATCATTTGGGACTAGCGGGATGGAGCAAGAGACCCAGTACTTC
CDR3 protein: CASSLSFGTSGMEQETQYF

clone size: NA
D gene: NA
V gene: TRBV11-1
J gene: TRBJ1-1
CDR3 DNA: TGTGCCAGCAGCTTAATACAGGGTACTGAAGCTTTCTTT
CDR3 protein: CASSLIQGTEAFF

clone size: NA
D gene: TRBD1
V gene: TRBV4-1
J gene: TRBJ2-6
CDR3 DNA: TGCGCCAGCAGCCAAGATCGGGGACAGGGTCTCTCTGGGGCCAACGTCCTGACTTTC
CDR3 protein: CASSQDRGQGLSGANVLTF

clone size: NA
D gene: TRBD1
V gene: TRBV5-6
J gene: TRBJ2-5
CDR3 DNA: TGTGCCAGCAGCATAGGGACAGGGAATCAAGAGACCCAGTACTTC
CDR3 protein: CASSIGTGNQETQYF

clone size: NA
D gene: TRBD2
V gene: TRBV5-1
J gene: TRBJ2-1
CDR3 DNA: TGCGCCAGCAGCTTGGGACTAGCGGGAGTTGATAATGAGCAGTTCTTC
CDR3 protein: CASSLGLAGVDNEQFF

clone size: NA
D gene: TRBD1
V gene: TRBV28
J gene: TRBJ1-4
CDR3 DNA: TGTGCCAGCATCTCCGGGGACAGGGGGGGTGAAAAACTGTTTTTT
CDR3 protein: CASISGDRGGEKLFF

clone size: NA
D gene: TRBD1
V gene: TRBV5-1
J gene: TRBJ2-4
CDR3 DNA: TGCGCCAGCAGCCCTGGACAGGGGAGTGGTGGAAACATTCAGTACTTC
CDR3 protein: CASSPGQGSGGNIQYF

clone size: once
D gene: TRBD1
V gene: TRBV5-4
J gene: TRBJ2-5
CDR3 DNA: TGTGCCAGCAGCTCAGCCGGGACAGGGGGGCGACAGTACTTC
CDR3 protein: CASSSAGTGGRQYF

clone size: once
D gene: NA
V gene: TRBV7-7
J gene: TRBJ2-1
CDR3 DNA: TGTGCCAGCAGCCAAGCGCAGAGCTCCTACAATGAGCAGTTCTTC
CDR3 protein: CASSQAQSSYNEQFF

clone size: NA
D gene: TRBD2
V gene: TRBV7-9
J gene: TRBJ2-1
CDR3 DNA: TGTGCCAGCGGTAAAGCGGGAGGAGGTCCCAATGAGCAGTTCTTC
CDR3 protein: CASGKAGGGPNEQFF

clone size: NA
D gene: TRBD2
V gene: TRBV28
J gene: TRBJ2-7
CDR3 DNA: TGTGCCAGCAGTTCTTGGACTAGCGGGCGTTCCTACGAGCAGTACTTC
CDR3 protein: CASSSWTSGRSYEQYF

clone size: NA
D gene: NA
V gene: TRBV5-1
J gene: TRBJ2-1
CDR3 DNA: TGCGCCAGCAGCTTGGACAGCTACAATGAGCAGTTCTTC
CDR3 protein: CASSLDSYNEQFF